This T cell receptor beta chain was sequenced during a study of cytomegalovirus exposure and HLA in healthy donors. Vbeta (60) and Jbeta (13) primers were used in the PCR. Produced via immunoSEQ multiplex PCR; TCRdb's table is partial and in-frame only. The sample carries about 120,000 clones, around 80% recorded once. Per germline, CDR1 SGHTA and CDR2 FQGTGA. V lost 0 bases and J 7 bases, leaving 4 bases between the germline ends. The CDR3 is made up of 13 amino acids. Whole-study results and caveats: In a later analysis, productive TCRs from donors in an Asian-associated ancestry cluster reportedly carried fewer N-insertions than the cohort mean.

This clone is a singleton in its sample. As yet, its antigen is unknown. Material for sequencing was PBMCs. V gene TRBV7-3 combines with J gene TRBJ1-6; D is uncertain. The receptor's source is a woman aged 45 to 65 in good health and CMV-seropositive. Here the CDR3 DNA reads TGTGCCAGCAGCTTAACCCCAAATTCACCCCTCCACTTT. Translating gives CASSLTPNSPLHF.